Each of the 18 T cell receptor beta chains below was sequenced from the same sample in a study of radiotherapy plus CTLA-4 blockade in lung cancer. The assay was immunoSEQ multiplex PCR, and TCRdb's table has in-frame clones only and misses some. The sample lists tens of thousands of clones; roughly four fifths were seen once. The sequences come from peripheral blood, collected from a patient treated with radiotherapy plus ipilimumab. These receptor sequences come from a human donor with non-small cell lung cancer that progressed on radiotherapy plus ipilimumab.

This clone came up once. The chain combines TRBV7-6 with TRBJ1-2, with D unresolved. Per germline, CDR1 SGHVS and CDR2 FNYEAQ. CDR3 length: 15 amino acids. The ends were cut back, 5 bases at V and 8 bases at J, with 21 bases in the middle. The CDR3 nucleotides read TGTGCCAGCAGCCCAGTAAAGGAAGGGAGAGGGGGCTACACCTTC. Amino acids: CASSPVKEGRGGYTF.

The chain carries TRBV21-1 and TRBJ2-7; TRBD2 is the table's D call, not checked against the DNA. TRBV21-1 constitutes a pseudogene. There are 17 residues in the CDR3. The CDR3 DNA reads TGTGCCAGCAGCAAAAGAGGGGGGGGAGTAATCTCCTACGAGCAGTACTTC. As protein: CASSKRGGGVISYEQYF.

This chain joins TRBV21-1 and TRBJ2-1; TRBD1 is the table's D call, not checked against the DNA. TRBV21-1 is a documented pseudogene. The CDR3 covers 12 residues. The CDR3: CASDRSFNEQFF. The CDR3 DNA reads TGTGCCAGCGACAGGTCCTTCAATGAGCAGTTCTTC.

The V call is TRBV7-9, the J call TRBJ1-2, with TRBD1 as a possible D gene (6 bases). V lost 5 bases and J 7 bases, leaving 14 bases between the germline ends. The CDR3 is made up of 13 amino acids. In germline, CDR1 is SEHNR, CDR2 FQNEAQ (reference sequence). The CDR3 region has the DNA TGTGCCAGCAGCCTAGAAACAGGGTTTGGCTACACCTTC. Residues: CASSLETGFGYTF.

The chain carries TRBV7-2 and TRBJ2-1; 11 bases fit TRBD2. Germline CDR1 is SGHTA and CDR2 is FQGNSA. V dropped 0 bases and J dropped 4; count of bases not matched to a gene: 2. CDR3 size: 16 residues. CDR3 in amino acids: CASSLAVAGGYNEQFF. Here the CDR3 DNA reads TGTGCCAGCAGCTTAGCGGTAGCGGGGGGGTACAATGAGCAGTTCTTC.

Written as DNA, the CDR3 is TGTGCCAGCAGCCAAGATCGCGGGGGGGCCCGGGAGCAGTACTTC. Translation: CASSQDRGGAREQYF. The rearrangement uses TRBV4-2 and TRBJ2-7; 9 nucleotides align to TRBD2. Per the germline V gene, CDR1 is LGHNA and CDR2 is YNFKEQ. This CDR3 region has 15 residues. With V trimmed by 0 bases and J by 7 bases, 7 bases remained unmatched.

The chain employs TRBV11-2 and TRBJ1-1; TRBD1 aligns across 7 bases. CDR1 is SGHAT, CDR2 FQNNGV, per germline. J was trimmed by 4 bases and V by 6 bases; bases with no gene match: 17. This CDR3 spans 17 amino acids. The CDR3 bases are TGTGCCAGCAGTTCAAGGTTTCAGGGGGAACTGGGCACTGAAGCTTTCTTT. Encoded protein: CASSSRFQGELGTEAFF.

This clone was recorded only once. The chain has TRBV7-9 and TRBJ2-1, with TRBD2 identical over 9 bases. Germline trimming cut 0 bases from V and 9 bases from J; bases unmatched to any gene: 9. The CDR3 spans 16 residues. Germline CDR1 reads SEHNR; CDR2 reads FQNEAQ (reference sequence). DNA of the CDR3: TGTGCCAGCAGCTTAGCGGGGGCGGGGGGGCCAGTTGAGCAGTTCTTC. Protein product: CASSLAGAGGPVEQFF.

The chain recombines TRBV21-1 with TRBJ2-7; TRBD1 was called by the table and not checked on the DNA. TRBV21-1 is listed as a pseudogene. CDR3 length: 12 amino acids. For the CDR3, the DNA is TGTGCCAGCAGCAATGGACAGCGGGAGCAGTACTTC. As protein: CASSNGQREQYF.

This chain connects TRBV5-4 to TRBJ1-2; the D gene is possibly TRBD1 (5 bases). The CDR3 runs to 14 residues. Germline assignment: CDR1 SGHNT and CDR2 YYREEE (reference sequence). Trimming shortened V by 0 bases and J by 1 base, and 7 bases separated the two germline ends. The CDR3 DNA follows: TGTGCCAGCAGCTTGGGACAGATTAACTATGGCTACACCTTC. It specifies CASSLGQINYGYTF.

The DNA for the CDR3 is TGTGCCAGCACCCTGGGAGCCCAAGAGACCCAGTACTTC. Translated: CASTLGAQETQYF. The rearrangement links TRBV11-2 to TRBJ2-5; a weak D match, TRBD2 (5 bases). Germline CDR1 SGHAT, CDR2 FQNNGV. The CDR3 is 13 amino acids. Trimming pared 7 bases from V and 1 base from J, leaving 10 bases between. The whole variable domain, filled in from reference TRBV11-2 and TRBJ2-5, reads EAGVAQSPRYKIIEKRQSVAFWCNPISGHATLYWYQQILGQGPKLLIQFQNNGVVDDSQLPKDRFSAERLKGVDSTLKIQPAKLEDSAVYLCASTLGAQETQYFGPGTRLLVL.

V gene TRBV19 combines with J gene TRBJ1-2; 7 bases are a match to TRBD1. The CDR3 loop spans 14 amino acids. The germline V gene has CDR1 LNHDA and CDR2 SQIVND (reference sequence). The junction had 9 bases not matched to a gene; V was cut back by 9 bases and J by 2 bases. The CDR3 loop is CASMTRGVNYGYTF. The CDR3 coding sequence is TGTGCCAGCATGACCAGGGGGGTGAACTATGGCTACACCTTC.

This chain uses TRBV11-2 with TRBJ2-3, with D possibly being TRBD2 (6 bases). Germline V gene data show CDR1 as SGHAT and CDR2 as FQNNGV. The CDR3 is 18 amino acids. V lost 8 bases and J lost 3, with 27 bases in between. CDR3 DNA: TGTGCCAGCCGCTCCCGCCGCCCCACGGGGGTAGTAACAGATACGCAGTATTTT. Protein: CASRSRRPTGVVTDTQYF.

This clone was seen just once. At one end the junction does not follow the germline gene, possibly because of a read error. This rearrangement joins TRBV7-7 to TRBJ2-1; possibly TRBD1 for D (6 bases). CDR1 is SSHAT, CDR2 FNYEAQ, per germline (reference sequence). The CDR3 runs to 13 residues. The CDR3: CASSLDRHNEQFF. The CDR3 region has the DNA TGTGCTAGCAGCTTAGACAGGCACAATGAGCAGTTCTTC.

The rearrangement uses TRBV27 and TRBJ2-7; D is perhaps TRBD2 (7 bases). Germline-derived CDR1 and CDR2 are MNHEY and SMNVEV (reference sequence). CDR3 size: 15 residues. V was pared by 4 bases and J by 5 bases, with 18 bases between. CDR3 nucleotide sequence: TGTGCCAGCAGTTATGGGGGGGCAGGCGGTCACGAGCAGTACTTC. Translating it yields CASSYGGAGGHEQYF.

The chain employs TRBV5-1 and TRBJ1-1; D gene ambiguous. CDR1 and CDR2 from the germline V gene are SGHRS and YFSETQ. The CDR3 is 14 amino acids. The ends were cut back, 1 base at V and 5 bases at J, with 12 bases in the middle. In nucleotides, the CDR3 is TGCGCCAGCAGCTTGTACCGGAGGGCGACTGAAGCTTTCTTT. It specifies CASSLYRRATEAFF. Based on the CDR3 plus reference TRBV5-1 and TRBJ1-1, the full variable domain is KAGVTQTPRYLIKTRGQQVTLSCSPISGHRSVSWYQQTPGQGLQFLFEYFSETQRNKGNFPGRFSGRQFSNSRSEMNVSTLELGDSALYLCASSLYRRATEAFFGQGTRLTVV.

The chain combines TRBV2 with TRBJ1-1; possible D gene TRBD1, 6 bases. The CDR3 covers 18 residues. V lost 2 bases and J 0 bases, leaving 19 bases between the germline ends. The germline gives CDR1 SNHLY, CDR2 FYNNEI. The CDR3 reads CASSERGSGGGMNTEAFF. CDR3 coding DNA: TGTGCCAGCAGTGAAAGGGGGTCGGGGGGAGGCATGAACACTGAAGCTTTCTTT.

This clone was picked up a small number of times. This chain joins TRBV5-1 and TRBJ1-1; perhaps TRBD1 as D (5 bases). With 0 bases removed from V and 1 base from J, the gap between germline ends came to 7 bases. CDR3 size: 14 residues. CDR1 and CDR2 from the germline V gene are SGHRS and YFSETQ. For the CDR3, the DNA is TGCGCCAGCAGCTTGGACGGGGGGAACACTGAAGCTTTCTTT. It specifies CASSLDGGNTEAFF.